This T cell receptor beta chain derives from a study of vaccination and CD4 T cells after COVID-19. Study details: Median draw time for post-COVID samples was approximately 94 days post-diagnosis (range 35 to 161). Findings and caveats of the study: Spike mono-reactive clones accounted for 304 of the 307 vaccine-specific clones found in convalescent patients.

Researchers used the Oncomine TCR Beta short-read assay to sequence DNA from cultured CD4+ T cells. MiXCR was run by TCRdb on the PCR reads, yielding one entry per CDR3 protein. The sample lists more than 2,000 distinct CDR3 sequences; around 26% were seen once. Trimming took 4 bases from V and 5 from J, leaving 17 bases between them. Germline V gene sequence: CDR1 MNHEY, CDR2 SMNVEV (reference sequence). This CDR3 comprises 16 residues. Documented treatment: roughly ten-day PBMC culture with coronavirus spike peptide pools or control peptides (ViraFEST assay). The collection of CD4+ T cells from the unexposed donor took place before the COVID-19 pandemic (2011-2018). On this clonotype: The target antigen is unknown.

The chain joins TRBV27 to TRBJ2-2; possible D gene TRBD1, 6 bases. This sequence was found in a human donor in good health. Sequenced: CD4+ T cells from blood, cultured in vitro. The CDR3 loop reads CASSSGQRLRTGELFF. DNA of the CDR3: TGTGCCAGCAGTTCAGGACAGCGCCTGAGGACCGGGGAGCTGTTTTTT.